The TCR beta chain under discussion was sequenced for a study of blood T cell repertoires in COVID-19. The assay was immunoSEQ multiplex PCR, and TCRdb's table has in-frame clones only and misses some. The sample contains 250,000 to 350,000 clones, approximately 90% of which appear only once. V lost 3 bases to trimming and J lost 7 bases, with 19 bases between them. The CDR3 has 16 amino acids. Germline assignment: CDR1 MGHDK and CDR2 SYGVNS. This receptor was identified in a woman between 35 and 50 years old who had recovered from COVID-19. Sequenced: PBMCs or T cells enriched from blood (not recorded which). This chain connects TRBV25-1 to TRBJ2-1, with D possibly being TRBD2 (7 bases). The CDR3 protein is CASSDVAGARRNEQFF. Written as DNA, the CDR3 is TGTGCCAGCAGTGACGTTGCGGGGGCCCGCAGGAATGAGCAGTTCTTC.